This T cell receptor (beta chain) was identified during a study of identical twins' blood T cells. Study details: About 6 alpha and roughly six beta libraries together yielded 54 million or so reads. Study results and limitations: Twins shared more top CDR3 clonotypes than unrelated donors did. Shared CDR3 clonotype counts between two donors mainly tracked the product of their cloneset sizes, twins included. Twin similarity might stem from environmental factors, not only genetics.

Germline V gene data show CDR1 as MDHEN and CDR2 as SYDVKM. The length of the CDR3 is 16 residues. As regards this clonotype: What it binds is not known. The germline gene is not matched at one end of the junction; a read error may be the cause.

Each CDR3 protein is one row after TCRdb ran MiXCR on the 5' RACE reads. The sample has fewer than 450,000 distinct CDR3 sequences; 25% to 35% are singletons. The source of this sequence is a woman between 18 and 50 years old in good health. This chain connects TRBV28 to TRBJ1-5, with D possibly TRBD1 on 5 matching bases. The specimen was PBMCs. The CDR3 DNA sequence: TGTGCCAGCAATCTCCGCGGGGCGGTCGGCAATCGGCCCCAGCATTTT. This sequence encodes CASNLRGAVGNRPQHF.